This T cell receptor (beta chain) was profiled in a study of cytomegalovirus exposure and HLA in healthy donors. Sequencing used immunoSEQ multiplex PCR; TCRdb keeps in-frame clones, though not all of them. The sample lists around 190,000 clones, 86% occurring once. Study observations and caveats: Specificity of a few CMV-associated chains for CMV antigens was verified in vitro.

V lost 1 base and J lost 2, with 24 bases in between. The CDR3 consists of 19 residues. Germline CDR1 SQVTM, CDR2 ANQGSEA. This clone occurred a few times. The antigen is not known. The rearrangement links TRBV29-1 to TRBJ2-1; weak D call: TRBD1 (6 bases). This receptor was identified in a young man in good health and CMV-seropositive. Specimen: PBMCs. CDR3 sequence (DNA): TGCAGCGTTGAAGTTCCTTCTTCGGGGTCGGGACAAACCTACAATGAGCAGTTCTTC. Amino acid sequence: CSVEVPSSGSGQTYNEQFF.